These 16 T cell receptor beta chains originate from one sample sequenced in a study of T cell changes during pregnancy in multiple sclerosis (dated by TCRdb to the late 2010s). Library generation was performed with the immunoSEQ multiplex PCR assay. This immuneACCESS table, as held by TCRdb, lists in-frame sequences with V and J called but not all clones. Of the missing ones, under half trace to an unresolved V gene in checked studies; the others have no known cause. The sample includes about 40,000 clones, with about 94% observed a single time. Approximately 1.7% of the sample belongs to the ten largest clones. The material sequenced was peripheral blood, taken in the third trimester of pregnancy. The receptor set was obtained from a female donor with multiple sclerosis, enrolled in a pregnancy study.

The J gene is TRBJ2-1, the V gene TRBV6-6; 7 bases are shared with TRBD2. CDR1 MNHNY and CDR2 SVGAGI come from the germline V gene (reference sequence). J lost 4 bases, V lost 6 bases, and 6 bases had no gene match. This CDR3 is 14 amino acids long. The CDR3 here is CASRGGAGYNEQFF. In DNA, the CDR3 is TGTGCCAGCAGGGGAGGGGCAGGGTACAATGAGCAGTTCTTC.

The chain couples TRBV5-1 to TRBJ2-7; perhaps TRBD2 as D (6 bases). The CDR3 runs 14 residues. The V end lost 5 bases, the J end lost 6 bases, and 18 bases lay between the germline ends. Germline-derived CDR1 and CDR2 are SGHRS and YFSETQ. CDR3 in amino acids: CASRPGDLSSEQYF. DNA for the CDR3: TGCGCCAGCAGACCGGGAGATCTTAGCTCCGAGCAGTACTTC. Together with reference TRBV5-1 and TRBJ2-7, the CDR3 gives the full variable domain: KAGVTQTPRYLIKTRGQQVTLSCSPISGHRSVSWYQQTPGQGLQFLFEYFSETQRNKGNFPGRFSGRQFSNSRSEMNVSTLELGDSALYLCASRPGDLSSEQYFGPGTRLTVT.

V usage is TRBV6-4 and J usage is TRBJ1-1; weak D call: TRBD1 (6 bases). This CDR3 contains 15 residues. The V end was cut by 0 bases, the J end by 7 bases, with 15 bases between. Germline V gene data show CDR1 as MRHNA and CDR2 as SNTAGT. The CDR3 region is CASSDSIGEGVEAFF. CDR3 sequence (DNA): TGTGCCAGCAGTGACTCGATAGGCGAGGGGGTTGAAGCTTTCTTT.

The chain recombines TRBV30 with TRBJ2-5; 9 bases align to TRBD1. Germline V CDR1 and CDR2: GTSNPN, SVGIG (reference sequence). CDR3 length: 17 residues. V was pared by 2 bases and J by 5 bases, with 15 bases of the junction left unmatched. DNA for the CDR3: TGTGCCTGGAGTCGGGACAGGGTCCCATCAAGAATGGAGACCCAGTACTTC. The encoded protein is CAWSRDRVPSRMETQYF.

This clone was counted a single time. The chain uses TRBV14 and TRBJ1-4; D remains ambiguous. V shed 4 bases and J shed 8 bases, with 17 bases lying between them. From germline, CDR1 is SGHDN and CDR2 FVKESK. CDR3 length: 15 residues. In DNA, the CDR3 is TGTGCCAGCAGCCGGAGGAAAGAGTTTGGGGAAAAACTGTTTTTT. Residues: CASSRRKEFGEKLFF.

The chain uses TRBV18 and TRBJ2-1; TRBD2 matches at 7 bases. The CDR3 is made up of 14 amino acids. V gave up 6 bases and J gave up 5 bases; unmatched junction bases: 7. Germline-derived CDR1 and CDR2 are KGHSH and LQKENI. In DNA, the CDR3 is TGTGCCAGCTCTCCCACTGGGGGGGACAATGAGCAGTTCTTC. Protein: CASSPTGGDNEQFF.

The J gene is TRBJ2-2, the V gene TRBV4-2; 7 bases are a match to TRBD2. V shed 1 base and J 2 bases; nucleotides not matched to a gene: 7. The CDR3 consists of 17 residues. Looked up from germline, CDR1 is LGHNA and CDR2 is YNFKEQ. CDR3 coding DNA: TGTGCCAGCAGCCAAGGAATCGGCGGGAGAAACACCGGGGAGCTGTTTTTT. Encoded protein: CASSQGIGGRNTGELFF.

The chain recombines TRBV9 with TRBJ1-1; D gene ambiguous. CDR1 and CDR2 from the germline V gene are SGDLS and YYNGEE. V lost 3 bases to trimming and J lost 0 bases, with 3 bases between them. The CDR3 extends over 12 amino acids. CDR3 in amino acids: CASSAMNTEAFF. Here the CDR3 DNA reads TGTGCCAGCAGCGCTATGAACACTGAAGCTTTCTTT.

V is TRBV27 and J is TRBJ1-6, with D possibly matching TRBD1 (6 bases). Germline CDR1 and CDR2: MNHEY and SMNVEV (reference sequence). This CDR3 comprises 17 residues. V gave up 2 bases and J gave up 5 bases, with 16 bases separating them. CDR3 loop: CASSLKGRGADNSPLHF. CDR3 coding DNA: TGTGCCAGCAGTTTAAAAGGTCGGGGGGCCGATAATTCACCCCTCCACTTT.

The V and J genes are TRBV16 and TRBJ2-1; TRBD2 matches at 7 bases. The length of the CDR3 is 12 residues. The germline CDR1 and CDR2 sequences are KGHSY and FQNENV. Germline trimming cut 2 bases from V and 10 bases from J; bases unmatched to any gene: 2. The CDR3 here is CASSQAAGEQFF. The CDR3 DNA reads TGTGCCAGCAGCCAAGCAGCGGGAGAGCAGTTCTTC. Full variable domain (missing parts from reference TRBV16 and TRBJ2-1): GEEVAQTPKHLVRGEGQKAKLYCAPIKGHSYVFWYQQVLKNEFKFLISFQNENVFDETGMPKERFSAKCLPNSPCSLEIQATKLEDSAVYFCASSQAAGEQFFGPGTRLTVL.

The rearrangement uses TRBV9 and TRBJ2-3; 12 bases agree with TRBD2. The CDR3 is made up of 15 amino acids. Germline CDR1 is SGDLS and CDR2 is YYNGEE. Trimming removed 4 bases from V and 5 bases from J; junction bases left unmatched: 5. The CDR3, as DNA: TGTGCCAGCAGCCCGAGACTAGCGGGAGAAGATACGCAGTATTTT. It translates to CASSPRLAGEDTQYF.

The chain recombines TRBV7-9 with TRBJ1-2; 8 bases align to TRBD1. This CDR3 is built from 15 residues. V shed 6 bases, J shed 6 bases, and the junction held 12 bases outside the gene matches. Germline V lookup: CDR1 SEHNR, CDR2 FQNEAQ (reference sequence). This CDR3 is CASRAGQGIDDGYTF. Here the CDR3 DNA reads TGTGCCAGCAGGGCTGGACAGGGAATCGATGATGGCTACACCTTC.

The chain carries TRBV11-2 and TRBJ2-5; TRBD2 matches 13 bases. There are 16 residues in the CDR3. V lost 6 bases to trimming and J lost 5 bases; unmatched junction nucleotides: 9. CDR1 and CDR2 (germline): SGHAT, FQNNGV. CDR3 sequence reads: CASSYTSGGAWETQYF. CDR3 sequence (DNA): TGTGCCAGCAGTTACACTAGCGGGGGGGCTTGGGAGACCCAGTACTTC.

The CDR3 nucleotides read TGTGCCAGCAGCTTAAGGCGGGAACAGCCCCAGCATTTT. The encoded protein is CASSLRREQPQHF. The V and J genes are TRBV7-2 and TRBJ1-5; D is uncertain. V was clipped by 2 bases and J by 7 bases, with 9 bases between them. The CDR3 totals 13 residues. The germline gives CDR1 SGHTA, CDR2 FQGNSA.

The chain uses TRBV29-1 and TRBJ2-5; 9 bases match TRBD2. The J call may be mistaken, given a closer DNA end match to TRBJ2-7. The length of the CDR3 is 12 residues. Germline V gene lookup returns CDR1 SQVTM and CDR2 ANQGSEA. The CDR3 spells CSVGREGREQYF. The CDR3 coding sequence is TGCAGCGTTGGGCGGGAGGGCCGCGAGCAGTACTTC.

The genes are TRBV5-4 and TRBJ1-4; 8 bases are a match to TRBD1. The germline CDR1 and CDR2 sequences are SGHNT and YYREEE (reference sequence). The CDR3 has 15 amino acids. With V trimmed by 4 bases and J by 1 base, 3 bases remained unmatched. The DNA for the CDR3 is TGTGCCAGCAGCCGCGGGACAGGAACTAATGAAAAACTGTTTTTT. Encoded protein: CASSRGTGTNEKLFF.